These 8 T cell receptor beta chains were all obtained from the same sample, sequenced in a study of CD8+CD57+ T cells in acquired aplastic anemia. Profiling of TCR beta VDJ combinations and CDR3 sequences used genomic DNA as template. TCRdb processed the reads anew with MiXCR; each CDR3 protein has one entry. The data show some 200,000 distinct CDR3 sequences, 34% seen once. The specimen was sorted CD4+, CD8+, or CD8+CD57+ T cells (not recorded which) from PBMCs. The receptors derive from a human donor in good health, serving as a control.

This sequence joins TRBV2 and TRBJ1-2; the match to TRBD1 covers 10 bases. This CDR3 contains 13 residues. Germline loops: CDR1 SNHLY, CDR2 FYNNEI. The V gene end was trimmed by 6 bases and the J gene end by 8 bases; junction bases not matched to a gene: 6. The CDR3 reads CASSGQGVWGYTF. Here the CDR3 DNA reads TGTGCCAGCAGCGGACAGGGGGTTTGGGGCTACACCTTC. Combining the CDR3 with reference TRBV2 and TRBJ1-2 gives the whole variable domain EPEVTQTPSHQVTQMGQEVILRCVPISNHLYFYWYRQILGQKVEFLVSFYNNEISEKSEIFDDQFSVERPDGSNFTLKIRSTKLEDSAMYFCASSGQGVWGYTFGSGTRLTVV.

This clonotype came up many times. The J gene is TRBJ1-1, the V gene TRBV12-3 or TRBV12-4; 9 nucleotides match TRBD1. This CDR3 has 14 residues. J gave up 7 bases and V 4 bases, and 7 bases lay outside the gene matches. CDR3: CASSWDRVDGEAFF. The CDR3 nucleotides read TGTGCCAGCAGTTGGGACAGGGTTGATGGTGAAGCTTTCTTT.

This clonotype was counted between two and nine times. The chain links TRBV4-1 to TRBJ2-5; no firm D call. This CDR3 region has 18 residues. CDR1 is MGHRA, CDR2 YSYEKL, per germline. V was shortened by 1 base and J by 5 bases, with 23 bases between the two germline ends. The CDR3 reads CASSQGLMGQWSGETQYF. CDR3 sequence (DNA): TGCGCCAGCAGCCAAGGTTTGATGGGCCAGTGGAGTGGGGAGACCCAGTACTTC.

On this clonotype itself: In this CDR3 the conserved last residue, phenylalanine or tryptophan, is missing, so a read error is likely. The V and J genes are TRBV7-3 and TRBJ2-7; D assignment may be TRBD1 or TRBD2 (5 bases each). Germline CDR1 reads SGHTA; CDR2 reads FQGTGA. The CDR3 runs to 15 residues. V was trimmed by 5 bases and J by 2 bases, leaving 16 bases between them. The CDR3 loop is CASSPTAGAAYEQYL. DNA of the CDR3: TGTGCCAGCAGCCCAACGGCCGGGGCAGCCTACGAGCAGTACCTC.

Many counts were recorded for this clonotype. The chain has TRBV20-1 and TRBJ1-4, with TRBD1 matching over 11 bases. Germline assignment: CDR1 DFQATT and CDR2 SNEGSKA (reference sequence). The V and J ends lost 0 bases and 11 bases, in that order; junction bases with no gene match: 5. CDR3 length: 14 amino acids. The CDR3 sequence: CSARDRTGGGKLFF. The CDR3 DNA reads as TGCAGTGCTAGAGACCGGACAGGGGGCGGGAAACTGTTTTTT.

As regards this clonotype: It may be a read error: a sequence one base away is much more abundant. The chain employs TRBV6-5 and TRBJ1-2; D possibly corresponds to TRBD1 (5 bases). CDR1 and CDR2 from the germline V gene are MNHEY and SVGAGI. The CDR3 has 13 residues. Trimming left V 0 bases short and J 12 bases short, with 14 bases between. The CDR3 DNA sequence: TGTGCCAGCAGTTACTCGATCCGGGGCGGCCACACCTTC. Amino acids: CASSYSIRGGHTF.

The chain recombines TRBV20-1 with TRBJ2-3, with TRBD2 identical over 9 bases. The length of the CDR3 is 15 residues. V was clipped by 6 bases and J by 1 base; unmatched bases: 8. The germline CDR1 and CDR2 sequences are DFQATT and SNEGSKA (reference sequence). DNA of the CDR3: TGCAGTGCAACAAAACCTAGCGGGGGCACAGATACGCAGTATTTT. This gives the protein CSATKPSGGTDTQYF.

This clonotype has ten or more counts. This rearrangement joins TRBV6-1 to TRBJ1-6, with no clear D. The germline V gene has CDR1 MNHNS and CDR2 SASEGT. The CDR3 spans 15 residues. V lost 6 bases and J 8 bases, leaving 17 bases between the germline ends. This chain's CDR3 is CASSSQLGIHSPLHF. The CDR3 DNA sequence: TGTGCCAGCAGCTCACAGCTGGGGATTCATTCACCCCTCCACTTT.